The 23 T cell receptor beta chains presented below share a single source sample, sequenced in a study of beta chain features in type 1 diabetes. Since all of the isolated RNA was reverse transcribed, expressed TCRB transcripts were what got sequenced. Data came from immunoSEQ multiplex PCR; TCRdb stores just in-frame clones and leaves some out. The table records more than 300,000 clones, less than 15% of them present only once. Sequencing used naive CD4+ T cells from blood. The source of these receptors is a woman aged 18 to 35 in good health.

In its sample, this clone was seen a few times. This chain uses TRBV9 with TRBJ2-1; D is ambiguous. Germline V CDR1 and CDR2: SGDLS, YYNGEE. Trimming took 0 bases from V and 7 from J, leaving 11 bases between them. The CDR3 totals 14 residues. CDR3 sequence: CASSVAIVGNEQFF. The CDR3 region has the DNA TGTGCCAGCAGCGTAGCTATAGTCGGGAATGAGCAGTTCTTC.

To note about this clone: At the DNA level, this CDR3 is encoded by other sequences in the same sample as well. The chain has TRBV30 and TRBJ2-7; D is ambiguous. CDR1 and CDR2 from the germline V gene are GTSNPN and SVGIG (reference sequence). V gave up 0 bases and J gave up 4 bases, with 4 bases separating them. This CDR3 is 11 amino acids long. CDR3 protein: CAWSVLYEQYF. The CDR3, as DNA: TGTGCCTGGAGTGTTCTATACGAGCAGTACTTC. Complete variable domain (other parts from reference TRBV30 and TRBJ2-7): SQTIHQWPATLVQPVGSPLSLECTVEGTSNPNLYWYRQAAGRGLQLLFYSVGIGQISSEVPQNLSASRPQDRQFILSSKKLLLSDSGFYLCAWSVLYEQYFGPGTRLTVT.

The chain joins TRBV30 to TRBJ1-5; 7 nucleotides match TRBD1. The CDR3 loop spans 15 amino acids. Germline V gene lookup returns CDR1 GTSNPN and CDR2 SVGIG (reference sequence). V gave up 4 bases and J gave up 2 bases; unmatched junction bases: 8. The chain's CDR3 is CAWTRQGTGNQPQHF. CDR3 sequence (DNA): TGTGCCTGGACCAGACAGGGAACGGGCAATCAGCCCCAGCATTTT.

Only one count was recorded for this clone. The CDR3 DNA reads as TGTGCCAGCAGCCCCGGGGACAATTTGGAGACCCAGTACTTC. Its protein is CASSPGDNLETQYF. The chain combines TRBV7-9 with TRBJ2-5, with D possibly matching TRBD1 (6 bases). V gave up 5 bases and J gave up 5 bases, with 15 bases separating them. Germline V CDR1 and CDR2: SEHNR, FQNEAQ (reference sequence). CDR3 size: 14 residues.

This clone was observed a few times. The rearrangement links TRBV30 to TRBJ1-4, with D tentatively TRBD1 (5 bases). There are 11 residues in the CDR3. Trimming shortened V by 8 bases and J by 5 bases, and 9 bases separated the two germline ends. The V gene's germline CDR1 is GTSNPN and CDR2 SVGIG (reference sequence). CDR3 nucleotides: TGTGCCGGGGGGACCAATGAAAAACTGTTTTTT. It codes for CAGGTNEKLFF.

CDR3 sequence: CASNGQALNEQFF. In DNA form, the CDR3 reads TGTGCCAGCAACGGACAGGCTCTTAATGAGCAGTTCTTC. The chain joins TRBV2 to TRBJ2-1; 7 bases are a match to TRBD1. The V and J ends lost 7 bases and 7 bases, in that order; junction bases with no gene match: 7. The germline V gene encodes CDR1 SNHLY and CDR2 FYNNEI. This CDR3 spans 13 amino acids.

The chain couples TRBV4-1 to TRBJ2-1; 11 nucleotides agree with TRBD2. J lost 7 bases, V lost 4 bases, and 9 bases had no gene match. This CDR3 comprises 16 residues. CDR1 and CDR2 from the germline V gene are MGHRA and YSYEKL. Here the CDR3 reads CASSLIVAGGLNEQFF. CDR3 DNA sequence: TGCGCCAGCAGCCTGATCGTAGCGGGAGGGCTTAATGAGCAGTTCTTC.

A few counts support this clone. V gene TRBV5-1 combines with J gene TRBJ1-1; no definite D call. The CDR3 has 13 amino acids. V was cut by 0 bases and J by 1 base, with 4 bases left in between. CDR1 is SGHRS, CDR2 YFSETQ, per germline. CDR3 bases: TGCGCCAGCAGCTTGGGGCCGAACACTGAAGCTTTCTTT. It codes for CASSLGPNTEAFF.

DNA for the CDR3: TGTGCCAGCAGCGTACTGAACACCGGGGAGCTGTTTTTT. Its protein product is CASSVLNTGELFF. This chain joins TRBV7-2 and TRBJ2-2, with D unresolved. Germline V gene sequence: CDR1 SGHTA, CDR2 FQGNSA. This CDR3 contains 13 residues. The V and J ends lost 5 bases and 1 base respectively, with 5 bases between them.

J is TRBJ2-2 and V is TRBV30; TRBD2 agrees at 9 bases. Germline V gene lookup returns CDR1 GTSNPN and CDR2 SVGIG (reference sequence). There are 16 residues in the CDR3. V trimming: 4 bases; J trimming: 0 bases; junction bases outside the gene matches: 6. The CDR3 DNA reads as TGTGCCTGGACCTACGGGACTAGCTCGAACACCGGGGAGCTGTTTTTT. It translates to CAWTYGTSSNTGELFF. The whole variable domain, remainder taken from reference TRBV30 and TRBJ2-2, is SQTIHQWPATLVQPVGSPLSLECTVEGTSNPNLYWYRQAAGRGLQLLFYSVGIGQISSEVPQNLSASRPQDRQFILSSKKLLLSDSGFYLCAWTYGTSSNTGELFFGEGSRLTVL.

The chain links TRBV7-2 to TRBJ2-7; 10 bases are a match to TRBD2. Germline lookup yields CDR1 SGHTA and CDR2 FQGNSA. J lost 0 bases, V lost 5 bases, and 7 bases had no gene match. The CDR3 is 16 residues long. In DNA, the CDR3 is TGTGCCAGCAGCCCGTCTGGACTAGCGGCCTCCTACGAGCAGTACTTC. Protein sequence: CASSPSGLAASYEQYF.

The sample holds a few counts of this clone. The chain recombines TRBV9 with TRBJ1-1, with no clear D. Germline CDR1 SGDLS, CDR2 YYNGEE. Trimming left V 0 bases short and J 2 bases short, with 8 bases between. This CDR3 region has 14 residues. The DNA for the CDR3 is TGTGCCAGCAGCGTAGGCGACATAAACACTGAAGCTTTCTTT. As protein: CASSVGDINTEAFF.

This clone was seen only a few times. J is TRBJ2-7 and V is TRBV28, with 11 bases identical to TRBD2. The CDR3 runs to 18 residues. The germline V gene has CDR1 MDHEN and CDR2 SYDVKM. J gave up 5 bases and V 1 base, and 13 bases lay outside the gene matches. CDR3 region: CASSLFLTSGSSRNEQYF. CDR3 coding DNA: TGTGCCAGCAGTTTATTCCTCACTAGCGGGAGTTCTCGGAACGAGCAGTACTTC.

In this sample, this clone turned up a few times. This chain uses TRBV5-1 with TRBJ2-1, with 7 bases fitting TRBD2. Per the germline V gene, CDR1 is SGHRS and CDR2 is YFSETQ. The CDR3 contains 13 residues. V shed 3 bases and J 8 bases; nucleotides not matched to a gene: 5. CDR3 nucleotide sequence: TGCGCCAGCAGCTGGGCGGGGGTCGATGAGCAGTTCTTC. It is translated as CASSWAGVDEQFF.

Concerning this clone itself: Other DNA sequences from this sample encode an identical CDR3 as well. J is TRBJ2-3 and V is TRBV18, with TRBD2 matching 11 bases. Trimming removed 3 bases from V and 1 base from J; junction bases left unmatched: 0. The CDR3 is 15 amino acids. In germline, CDR1 is KGHSH, CDR2 LQKENI. The CDR3 loop is CASSPGLAGTDTQYF. CDR3 in DNA: TGTGCCAGCTCACCGGGACTAGCGGGCACAGATACGCAGTATTTT.

This clone was found a few times. The chain joins TRBV7-2 to TRBJ2-1; maybe TRBD2 (5 bases). The V end was cut by 11 bases, the J end by 5 bases, with 19 bases between. The CDR3 is 14 residues long. Looked up from germline, CDR1 is SGHTA and CDR2 is FQGNSA. The CDR3 DNA sequence: TGTGCCCCGATACTTAGCGATATCCACAATGAGCAGTTCTTC. As protein: CAPILSDIHNEQFF.

This chain uses TRBV7-9 with TRBJ1-1; 9 bases are shared with TRBD1. Looked up from germline, CDR1 is SEHNR and CDR2 is FQNEAQ (reference sequence). Unmatched junction bases numbered 4, after V lost 5 bases and J lost 6 bases. The CDR3 spans 13 residues. CDR3 DNA sequence: TGTGCCAGCAGCACAGGGGGCGGGGCTGAAGCTTTCTTT. Its translation is CASSTGGGAEAFF.

In this sample, this clone turned up a few times. This chain links TRBV7-9 with TRBJ2-1, with 9 bases that match TRBD2. The CDR3 sequence is 13 residues long. Germline V gene sequence: CDR1 SEHNR, CDR2 FQNEAQ (reference sequence). Losses at the gene ends were 8 bases for V and 6 bases for J; bases not matched to a gene: 5. The CDR3 sequence: CASRREGFNEQFF. CDR3 DNA sequence: TGTGCCAGCCGGCGGGAGGGCTTCAATGAGCAGTTCTTC.

This clone was detected only a few times. The chain is built from TRBV19 and TRBJ2-7; possible D gene TRBD2, 6 bases. The CDR3 length is 18 residues. The V and J ends lost 3 bases and 3 bases respectively, with 24 bases between them. Germline lookup yields CDR1 LNHDA and CDR2 SQIVND (reference sequence). The CDR3 DNA sequence: TGTGCCAGTAGTATTTACTCCCTTACCACTTCCGGGAGCTACGAGCAGTACTTC. It codes for CASSIYSLTTSGSYEQYF.

This clone has a handful of counts. The CDR3 DNA reads TGTGCCAGCTCACCCAGCGGGCGAACTTACGAGCAGTACTTC. Amino acids: CASSPSGRTYEQYF. This chain links TRBV18 with TRBJ2-7; the D gene is possibly TRBD2 (6 bases). The germline V gene encodes CDR1 KGHSH and CDR2 LQKENI. This CDR3 spans 14 amino acids. The V and J ends lost 3 bases and 4 bases respectively, with 13 bases between them.

The CDR3 DNA reads as TGTGCCAGCAGTCGTCCCAGGACAGCCGGGGAGCTGTTTTTT. The encoded protein is CASSRPRTAGELFF. The rearrangement links TRBV28 to TRBJ2-2, with TRBD1 as a possible D gene (6 bases). The length of the CDR3 is 14 residues. The V end was cut by 5 bases, the J end by 6 bases, with 13 bases between. CDR1 is MDHEN and CDR2 is SYDVKM in the germline V gene.

As for this clone: In the same sample, other DNA sequences code for this CDR3. Here the CDR3 reads CAWRLAAYEQYF. CDR3 DNA: TGTGCCTGGAGACTAGCTGCCTACGAGCAGTACTTC. The V and J genes are TRBV30 and TRBJ2-7, with D possibly matching TRBD2 (6 bases). V shed 3 bases and J shed 2 bases, with 8 bases lying between them. The CDR3 sequence is 12 residues long. The germline gives CDR1 GTSNPN, CDR2 SVGIG (reference sequence).

The chain uses TRBV18 and TRBJ1-4, with D unresolved. The CDR3 has 13 residues. Germline V CDR1 and CDR2: KGHSH, LQKENI. The V end lost 2 bases, the J end lost 5 bases, and 6 bases lay between the germline ends. CDR3 loop: CASSPVQNEKLFF. CDR3 bases: TGTGCCAGCTCACCAGTTCAGAATGAAAAACTGTTTTTT.